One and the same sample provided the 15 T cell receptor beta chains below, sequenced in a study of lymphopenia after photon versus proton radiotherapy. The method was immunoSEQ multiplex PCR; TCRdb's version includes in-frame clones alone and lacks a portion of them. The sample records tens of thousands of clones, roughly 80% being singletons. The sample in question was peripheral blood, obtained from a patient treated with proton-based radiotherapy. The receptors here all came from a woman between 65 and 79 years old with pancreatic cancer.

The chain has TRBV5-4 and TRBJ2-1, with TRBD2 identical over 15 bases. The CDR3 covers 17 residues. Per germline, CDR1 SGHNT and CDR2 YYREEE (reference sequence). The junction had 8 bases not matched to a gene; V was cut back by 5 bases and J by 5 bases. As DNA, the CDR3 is TGTGCCAGCAGAGCTGGGACTAGCGGGAGGTCGGACAATGAGCAGTTCTTC. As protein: CASRAGTSGRSDNEQFF.

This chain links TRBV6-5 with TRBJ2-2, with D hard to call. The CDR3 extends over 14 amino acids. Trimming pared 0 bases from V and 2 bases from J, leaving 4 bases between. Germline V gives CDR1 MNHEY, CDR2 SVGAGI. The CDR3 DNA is TGTGCCAGCAGTTACTCCGTTAACACCGGGGAGCTGTTTTTT. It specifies CASSYSVNTGELFF.

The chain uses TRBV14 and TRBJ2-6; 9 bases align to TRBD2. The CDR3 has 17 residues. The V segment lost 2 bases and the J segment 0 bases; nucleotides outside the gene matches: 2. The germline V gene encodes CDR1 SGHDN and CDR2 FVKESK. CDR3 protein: CASSQTSGHSGANVLTF. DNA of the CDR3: TGTGCCAGCAGCCAAACTAGCGGGCACTCTGGGGCCAACGTCCTGACTTTC.

Here the CDR3 DNA reads TGTGCCAGCAGCCCCCAAGTGGGGAATCAGCCCCAGCATTTT. It codes for CASSPQVGNQPQHF. The V and J genes are TRBV7-2 and TRBJ1-5; D is undetermined. Germline V CDR1 and CDR2: SGHTA, FQGNSA. CDR3 length equals 14 residues. V lost 5 bases to trimming and J lost 4 bases, with 12 bases between them.

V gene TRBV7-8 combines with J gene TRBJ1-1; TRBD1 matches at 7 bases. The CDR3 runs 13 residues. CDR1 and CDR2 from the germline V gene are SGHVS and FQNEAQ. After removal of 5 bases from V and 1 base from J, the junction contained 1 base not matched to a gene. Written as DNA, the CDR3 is TGTGCCAGCAGCCCAGGGGGGAACACTGAAGCTTTCTTT. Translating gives CASSPGGNTEAFF.

The CDR3, as DNA: TGTGCCAGTAGTCCCACGGGGGGTTTCGGGGAGCTGTTTTTT. Its translation: CASSPTGGFGELFF. The rearrangement uses TRBV19 and TRBJ2-2; 7 bases match TRBD2. The V and J ends lost 5 bases and 7 bases, in that order; junction bases with no gene match: 7. This CDR3 has 14 amino acids. The germline V gene encodes CDR1 LNHDA and CDR2 SQIVND (reference sequence).

The CDR3: CASSLLSGGGYGYTF. In DNA form, the CDR3 reads TGTGCCAGCAGTTTACTCTCAGGGGGCGGGTATGGCTACACCTTC. The gene calls are TRBV27 and TRBJ1-2, with 8 bases lining up with TRBD1. From germline, CDR1 is MNHEY and CDR2 SMNVEV (reference sequence). Trimming took 2 bases from V and 5 from J; bases not matched to a gene: 7. The CDR3 consists of 15 residues.

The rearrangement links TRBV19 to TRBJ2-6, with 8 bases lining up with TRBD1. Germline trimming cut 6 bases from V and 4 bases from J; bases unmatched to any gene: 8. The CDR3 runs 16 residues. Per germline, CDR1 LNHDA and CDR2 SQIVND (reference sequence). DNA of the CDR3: TGTGCCAGTAGGTCAGGGGGCGCGGGAGGGGCCAACGTCCTGACTTTC. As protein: CASRSGGAGGANVLTF.

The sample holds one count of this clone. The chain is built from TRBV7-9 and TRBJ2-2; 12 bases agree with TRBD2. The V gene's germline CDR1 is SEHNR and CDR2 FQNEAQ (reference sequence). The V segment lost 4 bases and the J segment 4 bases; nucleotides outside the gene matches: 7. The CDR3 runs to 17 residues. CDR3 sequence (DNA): TGTGCCAGCAGCTCGAAGACTAGCGGGAGCGGCACCGGGGAGCTGTTTTTT. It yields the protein CASSSKTSGSGTGELFF.

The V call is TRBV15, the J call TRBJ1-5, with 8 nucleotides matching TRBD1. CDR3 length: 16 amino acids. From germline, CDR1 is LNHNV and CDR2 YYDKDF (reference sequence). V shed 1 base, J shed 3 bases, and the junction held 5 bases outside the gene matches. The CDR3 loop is CATSRVDRGANQPQHF. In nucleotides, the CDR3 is TGTGCCACCAGCAGAGTTGACAGGGGTGCCAATCAGCCCCAGCATTTT.

CDR3 sequence: CASSEEETQYF. CDR3 in DNA: TGTGCCAGCAGTGAAGAAGAGACCCAGTACTTC. The V and J genes are TRBV2 and TRBJ2-5, with D unclear. The germline V gene encodes CDR1 SNHLY and CDR2 FYNNEI. The ends were cut back, 1 base at V and 3 bases at J, with 0 bases in the middle. This CDR3 spans 11 amino acids.

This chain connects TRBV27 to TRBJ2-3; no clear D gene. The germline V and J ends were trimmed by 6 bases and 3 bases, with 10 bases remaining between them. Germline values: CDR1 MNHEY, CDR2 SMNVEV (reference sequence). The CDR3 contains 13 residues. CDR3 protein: CASSTTRTDTQYF. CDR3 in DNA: TGTGCCAGCAGCACTACCCGGACAGATACGCAGTATTTT.

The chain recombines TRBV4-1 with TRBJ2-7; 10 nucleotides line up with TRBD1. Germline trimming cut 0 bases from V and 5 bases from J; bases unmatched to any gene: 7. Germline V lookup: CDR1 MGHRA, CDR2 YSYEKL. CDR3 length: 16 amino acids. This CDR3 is CASSQERTTGGNEQYF. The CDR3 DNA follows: TGCGCCAGCAGCCAAGAGCGTACGACAGGGGGCAACGAGCAGTACTTC.

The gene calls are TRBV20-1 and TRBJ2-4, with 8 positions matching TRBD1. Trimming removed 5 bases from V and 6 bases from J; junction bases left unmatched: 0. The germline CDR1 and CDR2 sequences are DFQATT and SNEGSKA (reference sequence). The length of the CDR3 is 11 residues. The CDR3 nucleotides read TGCAGTGCTGGGACAGGAAACATTCAGTACTTC. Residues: CSAGTGNIQYF.

The CDR3 bases are TGTGCCAGCAGTTACTCGAGTCAGAAACTAATGAACACTGAAGCTTTCTTT. It codes for CASSYSSQKLMNTEAFF. This chain links TRBV6-7 with TRBJ1-1, with D unresolved. TRBV6-7 falls under the ORF class, with uncertain function. The CDR3 is made up of 17 amino acids. The ends were cut back, 0 bases at V and 0 bases at J, with 14 bases in the middle.